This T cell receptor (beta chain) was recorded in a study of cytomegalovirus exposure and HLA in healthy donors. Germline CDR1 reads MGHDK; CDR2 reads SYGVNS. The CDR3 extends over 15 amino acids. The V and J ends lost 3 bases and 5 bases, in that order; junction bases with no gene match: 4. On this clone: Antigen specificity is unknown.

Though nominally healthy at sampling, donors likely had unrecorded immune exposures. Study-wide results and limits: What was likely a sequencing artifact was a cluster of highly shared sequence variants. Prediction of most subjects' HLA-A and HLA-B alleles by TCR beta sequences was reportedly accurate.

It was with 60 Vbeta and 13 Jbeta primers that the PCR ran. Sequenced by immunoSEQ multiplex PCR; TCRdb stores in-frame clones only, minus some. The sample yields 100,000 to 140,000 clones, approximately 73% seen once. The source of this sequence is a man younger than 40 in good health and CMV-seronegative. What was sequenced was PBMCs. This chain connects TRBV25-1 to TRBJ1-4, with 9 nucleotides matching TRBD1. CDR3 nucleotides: TGTGCCAGCAGTGATTGGACAGGGGCGAATGAAAAACTGTTTTTT. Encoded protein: CASSDWTGANEKLFF.